This T cell receptor (beta chain) was found in a study of CD8 T cells in Susac syndrome. The CDR3 is made up of 14 amino acids. Per the germline V gene, CDR1 is MDHEN and CDR2 is SYDVKM. Trimming took 3 bases from V and 0 from J, leaving 8 bases between them. Purification of the CD8+ and CD4+ T cells relied on negative isolation, and TEMRA cells underwent FACS enrichment. RNA was extracted with the RNeasy kit, and a quantity of roughly 0.5 to 1 ug was reverse transcribed using random hexamers. One entry per CDR3 protein results from TCRdb running MiXCR on the immunoSEQ multiplex PCR reads. The table records around 280,000 distinct CDR3 sequences, 70% to 90% of them present only once.

The chain joins TRBV28 to TRBJ1-2; D uncertain. What was sequenced was CD8+ T cells from PBMCs. This clonotype was sampled from a human donor with multiple sclerosis. The CDR3 reads CASSLGEANYGYTF. CDR3 coding DNA: TGTGCCAGCAGTTTGGGCGAAGCTAACTATGGCTACACCTTC.